Below, 18 T cell receptor beta chains from the same sample are listed, as sequenced in a study of CD8+CD57+ T cells in acquired aplastic anemia. Previously, flow cytometry had revealed CD8+CD57+ cell expansion in the patients chosen for sequencing. TCR beta VDJ and CDR3 profiles were obtained from a genomic DNA template. TCRdb independently ran MiXCR on the reads; one entry per CDR3 protein. The sample shows 180,000 or so distinct CDR3 sequences, approximately 48% of them seen only once. Sample: sorted CD4+, CD8+, or CD8+CD57+ T cells (not recorded which) from PBMCs. These receptors all come from a human donor with aplastic anemia.

The CDR3 is CASSIPDRVGNQPQHF. CDR3 sequence (DNA): TGTGCCAGTAGTATCCCAGACAGGGTAGGCAATCAGCCCCAGCATTTT. The gene calls are TRBV19 and TRBJ1-5; 7 bases are shared with TRBD1. The CDR3 length is 16 residues. Germline assignment: CDR1 LNHDA and CDR2 SQIVND (reference sequence). The V gene end was trimmed by 3 bases and the J gene end by 2 bases; junction bases not matched to a gene: 7.

This clonotype was seen repeatedly, ten times or more. This rearrangement joins TRBV5-1 to TRBJ1-1, with 11 nucleotides matching TRBD1. This CDR3 region has 16 residues. Trimming took 1 base from V and 0 from J; bases not matched to a gene: 2. Per germline, CDR1 SGHRS and CDR2 YFSETQ. The CDR3 loop is CASSLWDRGMNTEAFF. DNA for the CDR3: TGCGCCAGCAGCTTGTGGGACAGGGGGATGAACACTGAAGCTTTCTTT.

V gene TRBV2 combines with J gene TRBJ2-1; the match to TRBD1 covers 9 bases. With V trimmed by 5 bases and J by 8 bases, 10 bases remained unmatched. The germline V gene has CDR1 SNHLY and CDR2 FYNNEI. The CDR3 is 15 amino acids. The CDR3 DNA reads TGTGCCAGCAGTCCGACCGGGACAGGGATCGATGAGCAGTTCTTC. Its protein product is CASSPTGTGIDEQFF.

This clonotype showed up many times. The chain is built from TRBV20-1 and TRBJ1-5; TRBD1 agrees at 7 bases. The junction had 2 bases not matched to a gene; V was cut back by 6 bases and J by 0 bases. The length of the CDR3 is 13 residues. Germline lookup yields CDR1 DFQATT and CDR2 SNEGSKA (reference sequence). For the CDR3, the DNA is TGCAGTGCCACAGGGGATAGCAATCAGCCCCAGCATTTT. Its protein product is CSATGDSNQPQHF.

This clonotype was detected many times. The chain uses TRBV5-6 and TRBJ2-7, with 9 positions matching TRBD2. CDR1 is SGHDT, CDR2 YYEEEE, per germline. The CDR3 loop spans 15 amino acids. V lost 3 bases and J lost 0; bases outside the gene matches: 4. The CDR3 here is CASSSLAGHSYEQYF. The CDR3 DNA reads TGTGCCAGCAGCTCCCTAGCGGGGCACTCCTACGAGCAGTACTTC.

This clonotype was recorded at least ten times. The rearrangement links TRBV7-9 to TRBJ1-2; D call uncertain. The CDR3 length is 15 residues. The V end was cut by 6 bases, the J end by 4 bases, with 18 bases between. CDR1 and CDR2 from the germline V gene are SEHNR and FQNEAQ (reference sequence). The CDR3 region has the DNA TGTGCCAGCAGGCCCCCGGTGTCCGCGGGCTATGGCTACACCTTC. This encodes CASRPPVSAGYGYTF.

This chain connects TRBV24-1 to TRBJ2-1; D remains unclear. This CDR3 region has 14 residues. Germline CDR1 reads KGHDR; CDR2 reads SFDVKD. The V end lost 4 bases, the J end lost 4 bases, and 10 bases lay between the germline ends. The CDR3 sequence is CATSEGVRYNEQFF. In DNA form, the CDR3 reads TGTGCCACCAGTGAGGGTGTTCGGTACAATGAGCAGTTCTTC.

The CDR3 protein is CASSRDSPLHF. CDR3 sequence (DNA): TGTGCCAGCAGCCGAGATTCACCCCTCCACTTT. The chain is built from TRBV7-2 and TRBJ1-6; D remains unclear. This CDR3 region has 11 residues. V was pared by 5 bases and J by 8 bases, with 4 bases between. Germline V gene data show CDR1 as SGHTA and CDR2 as FQGNSA.

The V gene is TRBV10-3, the J gene TRBJ1-1; TRBD1 might be the D (6 bases). V gave up 9 bases and J gave up 6 bases, with 17 bases separating them. CDR1 is ENHRY and CDR2 is SYGVKD in the germline V gene. The CDR3 extends over 13 amino acids. In DNA form, the CDR3 reads TGTGCCATACGAGTAAGACAGGAGTCTGAAGCTTTCTTT. The encoded protein is CAIRVRQESEAFF.

In this sample, this clonotype turned up many times. V is TRBV3-1 and J is TRBJ2-5; D might be TRBD1 (5 bases). V lost 1 base to trimming and J lost 4 bases, with 16 bases between them. The CDR3 loop spans 16 amino acids. Germline CDR1 reads LGHDT; CDR2 reads YNNKEL (reference sequence). The CDR3 bases are TGTGCCAGCAGCCAAGTATACGGCAGGGCACGAGAGACCCAGTACTTC. As protein: CASSQVYGRARETQYF.

This rearrangement joins TRBV7-9 to TRBJ2-7, with 15 positions matching TRBD2. V was pared by 5 bases and J by 4 bases, with 3 bases of the junction left unmatched. The CDR3 extends over 15 amino acids. Germline V gives CDR1 SEHNR, CDR2 FQNEAQ (reference sequence). The CDR3 DNA follows: TGTGCCAGCAGCCACGGGACTAGCGGGAGGTACGAGCAGTACTTC. Its translation is CASSHGTSGRYEQYF.

Worth noting for this clonotype: A read error is possible here, since a much larger clone lies one base away. V gene TRBV6-2 or TRBV6-3 combines with J gene TRBJ1-2; 7 bases are shared with TRBD1. CDR3 length equals 13 residues. In germline, CDR1 is MNHEY, CDR2 SVGEGT. V was clipped by 8 bases and J by 6 bases; unmatched bases: 9. This CDR3 reads CASGRGHVNGYTF. The CDR3 DNA reads TGTGCCAGCGGTAGGGGGCACGTCAATGGCTACACCTTC.

In its sample, this clonotype was seen many times. CDR3 sequence: CSAELPTDYGYTF. For the CDR3, the DNA is TGCAGTGCGGAGCTCCCGACGGACTATGGCTACACCTTC. The rearrangement uses TRBV20-1 and TRBJ1-2, with D hard to call. The CDR3 runs to 13 residues. Trimming cost V 6 bases and J 3 bases, with 14 bases left between them. Germline loops: CDR1 DFQATT, CDR2 SNEGSKA (reference sequence).

The V and J genes are TRBV29-1 and TRBJ2-5, with D perhaps matching TRBD1 or TRBD2 (5 bases each). Trimming removed 5 bases at V and 1 base at J, with 14 bases between. The CDR3 contains 14 residues. Germline V gives CDR1 SQVTM, CDR2 ANQGSEA. Here the CDR3 DNA reads TGCAGCGTTAAGTTGGTTGGGGGCCAAGAGACCCAGTACTTC. This gives the protein CSVKLVGGQETQYF. Full variable domain (rest looked up from reference TRBV29-1 and TRBJ2-5): SAVISQKPSRDICQRGTSLTIQCQVDSQVTMMFWYRQQPGQSLTLIATANQGSEATYESGFVIDKFPISRPNLTFSTLTVSNMSPEDSSIYLCSVKLVGGQETQYFGPGTRLLVL.

The chain employs TRBV15 and TRBJ1-3; no reliable D call. CDR1 is LNHNV, CDR2 YYDKDF, per germline (reference sequence). The V end lost 0 bases, the J end lost 8 bases, and 14 bases lay between the germline ends. The CDR3 has 15 amino acids. The CDR3 sequence: CATSRDRVGGDTIYF. DNA of the CDR3: TGTGCCACCAGCAGAGATAGGGTGGGCGGTGACACCATATATTTT.

Turning to this clonotype: Because it lacks the conserved phenylalanine or tryptophan at the end, this CDR3 is likely a read error. This chain connects TRBV10-3 to TRBJ2-7; D perhaps matches TRBD2 (5 bases). CDR1 ENHRY and CDR2 SYGVKD come from the germline V gene. The V end lost 0 bases, the J end lost 0 bases, and 9 bases lay between the germline ends. The CDR3 has 15 amino acids. This CDR3 is CAISESDRGSYEQYA. CDR3 bases: TGTGCCATCAGTGAGTCGGATCGGGGCTCCTACGAGCAGTACGCC.

On this clonotype: Possible read error: a much larger clone is one base away. The chain is built from TRBV9 and TRBJ2-1; no clear D. This CDR3 is 13 amino acids long. Germline assignment: CDR1 SGDLS and CDR2 YYNGEE. CDR3 loop: CASSPSFLDEQLF. In DNA, the CDR3 is TGTGCCAGCAGCCCGAGTTTCTTGGATGAGCAGCTCTTC.

This clonotype occurred many times. The chain employs TRBV20-1 and TRBJ2-1, with 7 bases aligning to TRBD2. The junction had 8 bases not matched to a gene; V was cut back by 0 bases and J by 6 bases. In germline, CDR1 is DFQATT, CDR2 SNEGSKA (reference sequence). The CDR3 contains 15 residues. As DNA, the CDR3 is TGCAGTGCTAGAGATGGGGCGGGAGCCGGCAATGAGCAGTTCTTC. It specifies CSARDGAGAGNEQFF.